This T cell receptor beta chain originates from a study of shared clonotypes between healthy human individuals. General study results and limits: Roughly 5% of naive CD4 clonotypes were common to a handful of donors.

Only in-frame clones appear in the TCRdb table, and some are missing; sequencing was by immunoSEQ multiplex PCR. The sample yields some 630,000 clones, more than 70% seen once. The J segment lost 4 bases and the V segment lost 7 bases, leaving 9 bases of the junction unmatched. CDR1 and CDR2 (germline): MNHEY, SMNVEV (reference sequence). The CDR3 consists of 14 residues. This clone was recorded a few times. No antigen is known for it. The TCR comes from a woman between 25 and 40 years old in good health. V and J are TRBV27 and TRBJ1-1; 7 nucleotides match TRBD1. The source material was memory CD4+ T cells sorted from blood. The sample's subset: CD45RA-negative fraction. In DNA form, the CDR3 reads TGTGCCAGCAAACCCCGTGGGACAGTCACTGAAGCTTTCTTT. Its translation is CASKPRGTVTEAFF.